This T cell receptor (beta chain) was documented in a study of beta chain features in type 1 diabetes. Donors contributed one heparinised blood draw apiece, averaging about 110 mL. CD45RO/CCR7/CD25/CD127/CD95/CD27 separated CD4+ naive, central memory, regulatory and stem cell-like memory cells by sorting. Purity exceeded 95% in all sorted populations. Note on this clone: Its target is unknown.

Investigators reverse transcribed all isolated RNA, so they sequenced expressed TCRB transcripts. Sequencing used immunoSEQ multiplex PCR; TCRdb keeps in-frame clones, though not all of them. The sample lists 150,000 to 200,000 clones, approximately 62% seen once, with under 0.1% in the top ten. The germline V gene has CDR1 SEHNR and CDR2 FQNEAQ (reference sequence). The CDR3 consists of 14 residues. The J segment lost 8 bases and the V segment lost 4 bases, leaving 8 bases of the junction unmatched. The study, taken as a whole, reports: In type 1 diabetes patients, VDJ junctions had fewer insertions; deletions at these junctions were more frequent. Moderately but significantly shorter TCRB CDR3s were found in Type 1 diabetes patients in all four CD4+ subsets.

The sequenced sample consisted of naive CD4+ T cells from blood. This clonotype originated in a man aged 30 to 45 with type 1 diabetes. The chain recombines TRBV7-9 with TRBJ2-1; 7 nucleotides match TRBD1. The CDR3 DNA reads TGTGCCAGCAGCTATTACAGGGGCAGCGATGAGCAGTTCTTC. Protein product: CASSYYRGSDEQFF.